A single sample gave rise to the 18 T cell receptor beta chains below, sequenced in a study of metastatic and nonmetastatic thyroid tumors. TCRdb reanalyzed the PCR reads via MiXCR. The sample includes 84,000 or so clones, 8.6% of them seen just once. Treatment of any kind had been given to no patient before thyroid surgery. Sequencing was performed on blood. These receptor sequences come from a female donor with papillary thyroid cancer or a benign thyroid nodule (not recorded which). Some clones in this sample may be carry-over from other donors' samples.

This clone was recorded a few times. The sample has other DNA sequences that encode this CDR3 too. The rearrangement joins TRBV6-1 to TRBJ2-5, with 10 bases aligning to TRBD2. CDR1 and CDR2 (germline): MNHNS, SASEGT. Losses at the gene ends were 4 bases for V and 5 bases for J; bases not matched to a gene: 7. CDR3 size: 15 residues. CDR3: CASSGTSGGAETQYF. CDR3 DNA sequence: TGTGCCAGCAGTGGTACCAGCGGGGGGGCCGAGACCCAGTACTTC.

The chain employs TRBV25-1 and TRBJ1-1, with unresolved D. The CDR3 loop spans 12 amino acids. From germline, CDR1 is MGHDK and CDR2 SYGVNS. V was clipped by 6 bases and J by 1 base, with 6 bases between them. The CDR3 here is CASRRSNTEAFF. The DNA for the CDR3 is TGTGCCAGCAGGCGGTCGAACACTGAAGCTTTCTTT.

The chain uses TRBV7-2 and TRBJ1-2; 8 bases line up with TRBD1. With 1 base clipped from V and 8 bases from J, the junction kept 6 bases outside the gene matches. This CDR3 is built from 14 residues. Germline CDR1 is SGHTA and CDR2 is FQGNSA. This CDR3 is CASSLGVTGVGYTF. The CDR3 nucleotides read TGTGCCAGCAGCTTAGGGGTGACAGGGGTGGGCTACACCTTC.

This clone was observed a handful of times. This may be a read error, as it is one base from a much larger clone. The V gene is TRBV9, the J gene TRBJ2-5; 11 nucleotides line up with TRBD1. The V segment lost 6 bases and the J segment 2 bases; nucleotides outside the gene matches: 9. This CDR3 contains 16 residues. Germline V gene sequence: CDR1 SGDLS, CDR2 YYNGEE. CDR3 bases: TGTGCCAGCATCCCTCGGACAGGGGGCATTCAAGAGACCCAGTACTTC. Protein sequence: CASIPRTGGIQETQYF.

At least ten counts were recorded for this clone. In DNA, the CDR3 is TGTGCCACCTCCTATAGCTCCTACAATGAGCAGTTCTTC. Its translation: CATSYSSYNEQFF. The genes are TRBV2 and TRBJ2-1, with D unclear. The CDR3 spans 13 residues. V lost 10 bases and J 0 bases, leaving 10 bases between the germline ends. From germline, CDR1 is SNHLY and CDR2 FYNNEI.

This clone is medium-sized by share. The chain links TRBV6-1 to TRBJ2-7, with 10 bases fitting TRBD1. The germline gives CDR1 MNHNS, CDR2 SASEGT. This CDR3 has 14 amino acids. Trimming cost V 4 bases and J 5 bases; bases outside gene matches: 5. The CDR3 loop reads CASSGGTGVDEQYF. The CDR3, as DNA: TGTGCCAGCAGTGGGGGGACAGGGGTGGACGAGCAGTACTTC.

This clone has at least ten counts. The CDR3 is CASSTQGSGNTIYF. CDR3 nucleotide sequence: TGTGCCAGTAGTACACAGGGCTCTGGAAACACCATATATTTT. The chain joins TRBV19 to TRBJ1-3; TRBD1 is a possible D gene (6 bases). This CDR3 region has 14 residues. Germline V gene sequence: CDR1 LNHDA, CDR2 SQIVND (reference sequence). The V gene lost 4 bases and the J gene lost 0 bases, with 7 bases spanning the gap.

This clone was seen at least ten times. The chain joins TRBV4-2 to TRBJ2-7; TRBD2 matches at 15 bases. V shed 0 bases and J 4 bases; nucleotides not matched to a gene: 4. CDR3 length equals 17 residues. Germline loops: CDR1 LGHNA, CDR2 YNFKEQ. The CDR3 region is CASSQEWTSGGVYEQYF. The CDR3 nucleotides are TGTGCCAGCAGCCAAGAATGGACTAGCGGGGGGGTGTACGAGCAGTACTTC.

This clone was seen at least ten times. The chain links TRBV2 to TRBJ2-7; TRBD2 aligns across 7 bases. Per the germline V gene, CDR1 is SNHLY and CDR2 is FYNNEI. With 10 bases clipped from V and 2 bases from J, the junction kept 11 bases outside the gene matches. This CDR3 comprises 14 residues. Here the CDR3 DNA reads TGTGCCATCCCTAGCGGAGGGCTAACCTACGAGCAGTACTTC. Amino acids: CAIPSGGLTYEQYF.

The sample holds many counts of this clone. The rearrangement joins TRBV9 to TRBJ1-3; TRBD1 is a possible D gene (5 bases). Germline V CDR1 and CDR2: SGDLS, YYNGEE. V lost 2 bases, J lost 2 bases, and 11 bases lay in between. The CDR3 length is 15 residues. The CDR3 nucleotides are TGTGCCAGCAGCGTTGGGGGGTCTGCTGGAAACACCATATATTTT. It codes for CASSVGGSAGNTIYF.

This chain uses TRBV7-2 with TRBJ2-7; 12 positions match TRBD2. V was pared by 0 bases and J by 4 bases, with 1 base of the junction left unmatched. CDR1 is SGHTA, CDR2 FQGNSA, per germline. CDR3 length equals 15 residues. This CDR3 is CASSLAGTSGYEQYF. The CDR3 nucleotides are TGTGCCAGCAGCTTAGCCGGGACTAGCGGGTACGAGCAGTACTTC.

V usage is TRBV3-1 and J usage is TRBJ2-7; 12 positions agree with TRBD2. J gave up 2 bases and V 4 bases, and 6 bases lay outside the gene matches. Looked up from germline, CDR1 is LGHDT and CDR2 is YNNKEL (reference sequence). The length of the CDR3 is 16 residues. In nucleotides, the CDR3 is TGTGCCAGCAGCCTGCGGACTAGCGGGGTAGCCTACGAGCAGTACTTC. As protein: CASSLRTSGVAYEQYF.

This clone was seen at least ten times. The CDR3 loop reads CASSYEATRNQPQHF. DNA for the CDR3: TGTGCCAGCAGTTACGAGGCCACCCGCAATCAGCCCCAGCATTTT. The J gene is TRBJ1-5, the V gene TRBV6-5; D call uncertain. This CDR3 comprises 15 residues. In germline, CDR1 is MNHEY, CDR2 SVGAGI. V was pared by 2 bases and J by 2 bases, with 10 bases between.

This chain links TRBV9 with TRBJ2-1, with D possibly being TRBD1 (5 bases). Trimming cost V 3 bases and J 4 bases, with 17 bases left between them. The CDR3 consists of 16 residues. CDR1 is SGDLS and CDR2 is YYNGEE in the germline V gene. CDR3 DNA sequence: TGTGCCAGCAGCGAGGGGCCTAGGGGCGATTACAATGAGCAGTTCTTC. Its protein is CASSEGPRGDYNEQFF.

The CDR3 coding sequence is TGTGCCAGCAACTCCCGTGGGGGGTATGGCTACACCTTC. Protein: CASNSRGGYGYTF. This chain connects TRBV5-6 to TRBJ1-2, with D possibly being TRBD1 (5 bases). This CDR3 comprises 13 residues. Looked up from germline, CDR1 is SGHDT and CDR2 is YYEEEE. The V gene lost 6 bases and the J gene lost 5 bases, with 14 bases spanning the gap.

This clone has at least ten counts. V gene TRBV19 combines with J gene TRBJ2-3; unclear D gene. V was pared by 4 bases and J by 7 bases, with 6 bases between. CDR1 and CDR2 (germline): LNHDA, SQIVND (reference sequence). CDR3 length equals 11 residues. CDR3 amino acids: CASSTQYTQYF. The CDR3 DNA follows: TGTGCCAGTAGTACGCAGTATACGCAGTATTTT.

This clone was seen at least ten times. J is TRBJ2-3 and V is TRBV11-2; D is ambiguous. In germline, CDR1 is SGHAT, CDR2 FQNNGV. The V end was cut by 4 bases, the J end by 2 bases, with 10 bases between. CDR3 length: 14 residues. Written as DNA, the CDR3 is TGTGCCAGCAGCTCCCTTAGCCCCACAGATACGCAGTATTTT. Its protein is CASSSLSPTDTQYF.

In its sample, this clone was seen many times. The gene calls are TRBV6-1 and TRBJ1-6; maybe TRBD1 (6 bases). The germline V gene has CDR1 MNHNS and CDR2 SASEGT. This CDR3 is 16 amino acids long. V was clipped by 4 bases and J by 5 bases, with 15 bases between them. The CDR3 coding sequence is TGTGCCAGCAGTGCCGACAGGAGGGAGCATAATTCACCCCTCCACTTT. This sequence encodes CASSADRREHNSPLHF.